What follows describes a single T cell receptor (beta chain). The antigen is undetermined. PBMCs numbering at least 6 million were isolated per sample. This sample was included in a study of blood T cells in healthy people across ages. It was with a sample-barcoded 5' primer and a J-beta primer mix that a second PCR of about 6 to 12 cycles was run. TCRdb reanalysed the 5' RACE reads using MiXCR and keeps one entry per CDR3 protein. Altogether over 1,300,000 distinct CDR3 sequences are present, approximately 59% being singletons, with the ten largest covering about 6.3%. Overall study results and limits: Naive and antigen-experienced cells were not separated, limiting conclusive comparison. In older individuals, TCR beta diversity per million T cells was lower, falling roughly linearly with age. Donor CMV status was unknown, possibly confounding expanded clonotype changes.

Germline loops: CDR1 SGHTA, CDR2 FQGNSA. V was pared by 5 bases and J by 7 bases, with 18 bases between. This CDR3 is built from 15 residues. This receptor was identified in a man aged 18 to 35 in good health. Sequencing used blood. The chain joins TRBV7-2 to TRBJ2-1, with no clear D. In DNA, the CDR3 is TGTGCCAGCAGCCCGCCCCCCTATCTATTGAATGAGCAGTTCTTC. Translated: CASSPPPYLLNEQFF.